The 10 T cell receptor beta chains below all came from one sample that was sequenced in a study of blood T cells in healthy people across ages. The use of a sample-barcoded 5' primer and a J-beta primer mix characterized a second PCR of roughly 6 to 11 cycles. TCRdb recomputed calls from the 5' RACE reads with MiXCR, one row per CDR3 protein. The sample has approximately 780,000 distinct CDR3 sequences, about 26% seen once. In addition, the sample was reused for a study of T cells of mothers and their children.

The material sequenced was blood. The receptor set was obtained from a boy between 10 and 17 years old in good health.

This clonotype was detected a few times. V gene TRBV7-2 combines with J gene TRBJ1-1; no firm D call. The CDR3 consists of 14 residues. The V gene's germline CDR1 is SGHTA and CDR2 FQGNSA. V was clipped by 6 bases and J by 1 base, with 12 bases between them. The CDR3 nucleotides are TGTGCCAGCAGTCCCAGTCGGTGGAACACTGAAGCTTTCTTT. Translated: CASSPSRWNTEAFF.

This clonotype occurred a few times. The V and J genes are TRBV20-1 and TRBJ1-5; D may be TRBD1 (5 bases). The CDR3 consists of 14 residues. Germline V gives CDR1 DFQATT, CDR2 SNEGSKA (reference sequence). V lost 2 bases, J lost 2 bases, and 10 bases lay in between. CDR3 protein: CSARKDTGNQPQHF. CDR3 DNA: TGCAGTGCTAGAAAGGACACCGGCAATCAGCCCCAGCATTTT.

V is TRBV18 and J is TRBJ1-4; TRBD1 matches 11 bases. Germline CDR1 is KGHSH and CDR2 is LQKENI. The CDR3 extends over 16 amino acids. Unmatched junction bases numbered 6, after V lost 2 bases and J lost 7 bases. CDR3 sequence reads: CASSPAGTGGSEKLFF. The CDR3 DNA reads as TGTGCCAGCTCACCAGCCGGGACAGGGGGTAGTGAAAAACTGTTTTTT.

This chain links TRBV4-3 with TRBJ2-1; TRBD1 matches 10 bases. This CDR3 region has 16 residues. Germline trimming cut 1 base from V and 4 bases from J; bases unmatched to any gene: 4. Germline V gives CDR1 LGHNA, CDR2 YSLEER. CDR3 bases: TGCGCCAGCAGCCAAGGAGCGGGACAGGGGTACAATGAGCAGTTCTTC. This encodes CASSQGAGQGYNEQFF.

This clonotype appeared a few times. CDR3 region: CASSLASTSGGETQYF. CDR3 nucleotides: TGTGCCAGCAGCTTAGCGTCAACTAGCGGGGGGGAGACCCAGTACTTC. The chain uses TRBV7-9 and TRBJ2-5; 12 bases fit TRBD2. With 0 bases clipped from V and 5 bases from J, the junction kept 4 bases outside the gene matches. Germline V lookup: CDR1 SEHNR, CDR2 FQNEAQ (reference sequence). The CDR3 has 16 residues.

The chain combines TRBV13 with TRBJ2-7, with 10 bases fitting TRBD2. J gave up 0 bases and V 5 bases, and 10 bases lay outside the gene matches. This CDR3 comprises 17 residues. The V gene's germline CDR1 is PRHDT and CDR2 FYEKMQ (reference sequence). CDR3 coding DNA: TGTGCCAGCAGCCCCCCGGATAGCGGGGGGAGCTCCTACGAGCAGTACTTC. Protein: CASSPPDSGGSSYEQYF. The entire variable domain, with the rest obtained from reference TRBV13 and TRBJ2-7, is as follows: AAGVIQSPRHLIKEKRETATLKCYPIPRHDTVYWYQQGPGQDPQFLISFYEKMQSDKGSIPDRFSAQQFSDYHSELNMSSLELGDSALYFCASSPPDSGGSSYEQYFGPGTRLTVT.

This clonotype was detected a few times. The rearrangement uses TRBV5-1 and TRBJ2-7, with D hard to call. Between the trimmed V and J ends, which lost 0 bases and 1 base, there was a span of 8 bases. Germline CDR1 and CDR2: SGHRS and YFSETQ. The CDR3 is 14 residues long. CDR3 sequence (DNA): TGCGCCAGCAGCTTGGGCAGGTTTTCCTACGAGCAGTACTTC. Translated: CASSLGRFSYEQYF.

The CDR3 loop reads CASGFQVGQREQPQHF. CDR3 DNA: TGTGCTAGTGGTTTCCAGGTGGGACAGAGGGAGCAGCCCCAGCATTTT. This chain uses TRBV12-5 with TRBJ1-5, with TRBD1 matching 7 bases. This CDR3 region has 16 residues. Unmatched junction bases numbered 12, after V lost 3 bases and J lost 7 bases. CDR1 and CDR2 (germline): LGHNT, FRNRAP.

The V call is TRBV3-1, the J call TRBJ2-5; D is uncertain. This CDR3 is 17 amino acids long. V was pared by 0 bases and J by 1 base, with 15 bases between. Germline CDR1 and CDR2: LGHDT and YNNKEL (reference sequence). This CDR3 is CASSQDLVGAVQETQYF. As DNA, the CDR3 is TGTGCCAGCAGCCAAGATCTAGTCGGCGCAGTCCAAGAGACCCAGTACTTC.

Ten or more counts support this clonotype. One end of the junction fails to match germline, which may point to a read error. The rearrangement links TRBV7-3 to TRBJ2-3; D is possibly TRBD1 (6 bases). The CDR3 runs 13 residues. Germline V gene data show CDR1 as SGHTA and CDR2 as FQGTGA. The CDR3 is CASSLTHGGTQYF. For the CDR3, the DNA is TGTGCCAGCAGCCTAACTCATGGGGGCACGCAGTATTTT.